Listed below are T cell receptor beta chains from one sample, sequenced in a study of blood T cell repertoires in COVID-19. Sequencing was performed with immunoSEQ multiplex PCR; in TCRdb, only in-frame clones are kept and a portion is missing. The repertoire holds 100,000 to 150,000 clones, approximately 68% seen once, with approximately 2.3% in the top ten. Sequencing was performed on peripheral blood. All receptors derive from an older woman with acute or convalescent COVID-19. The CDR3 runs from the conserved cysteine through the conserved F or W. The D gene is left open where the match is weak. Not all rows give a size; the values are once, few, many and, for expanded clones, a class.

TRBJ2-1 NA NA TRBV7-9 CASSLGVGQKSGPYNEQFF TGTGCCAGCAGCTTAGGAGTGGGTCAGAAGTCTGGGCCCTACAATGAGCAGTTCTTC
TRBJ1-5 NA NA TRBV6-5 CASSREAGGNQPQHF TGTGCCAGCTCCCGGGAGGCTGGGGGCAATCAGCCCCAGCATTTT
TRBJ2-6 NA NA TRBV28 CASSFESSGANVLTF TGTGCCAGCAGTTTCGAGAGCTCTGGGGCCAACGTCCTGACTTTC
TRBJ2-5 NA NA TRBV25-1 CASSRTGHKQETQYF TGTGCCAGCAGTAGAACGGGACATAAACAAGAGACCCAGTACTTC
TRBJ1-3 NA many TRBV29-1 CSVSTAGNTIYF TGCAGCGTCTCGACAGCTGGAAACACCATATATTTT
TRBJ2-3 NA NA TRBV11-2 CASSFRTTHSTDTQYF TGTGCCAGCAGCTTTAGGACAACCCATAGCACAGATACGCAGTATTTT
TRBJ1-1 TRBD1 few TRBV7-2 CASSLWTGRNTEAFF TGTGCCAGCAGCCTTTGGACAGGGCGGAACACTGAAGCTTTCTTT
TRBJ1-2 NA NA TRBV19 CASSRGQTNGYTF TGTGCCAGTAGTAGGGGGCAAACAAATGGCTACACCTTC
TRBJ1-6 NA NA TRBV7-9 CASSLAVGRSGSPLHF TGTGCCAGCAGCTTAGCGGTGGGGAGGAGTGGATCACCCCTCCACTTT
TRBJ1-4 NA NA TRBV4-3 CASSQGGLPNEKLFF TGCGCCAGCAGCCAAGGGGGGCTACCTAATGAAAAACTGTTTTTT
TRBJ2-7 TRBD2 NA TRBV5-6 CASSLRTSGSLQQYF TGTGCCAGCAGCCTAAGGACTAGCGGGAGCCTCCAGCAGTACTTC
TRBJ2-1 TRBD2 NA TRBV3-1/TRBV3-2 CASSQDEAGALEQFF TGTGCCAGCAGCCAAGATGAGGCGGGAGCGTTAGAGCAGTTCTTC
TRBJ1-1 TRBD1 NA TRBV18 CASSPRDRGLFTEAFF TGTGCCAGCTCACCACGGGACAGGGGGCTGTTCACTGAAGCTTTCTTT
TRBJ2-1 NA NA TRBV9 CASSPSPMEQFF TGTGCCAGCAGCCCCTCCCCTATGGAGCAGTTCTTC
TRBJ2-2 NA NA TRBV28 CASSSTGHHSGELFF TGTGCCAGCAGTTCGACGGGACATCATTCCGGGGAGCTGTTTTTT
TRBJ2-2 NA NA TRBV6-5 CASSYRGTNTGELFF TGTGCCAGCAGTTACAGGGGGACGAACACCGGGGAGCTGTTTTTT
TRBJ2-3 TRBD2 few TRBV7-9 CASSLGTSGYGDTQYF TGTGCCAGCAGCTTGGGAACTAGCGGATACGGGGATACGCAGTATTTT
TRBJ2-7 TRBD2 NA TRBV5-4 CASSAGGSDAYEQYF TGTGCCAGCAGCGCGGGAGGGTCGGACGCCTACGAGCAGTACTTC
TRBJ2-3 NA few TRBV9 CASALEPDTQYF TGTGCCAGTGCCCTAGAGCCTGATACGCAGTATTTT
TRBJ2-2 NA NA TRBV3-1/TRBV3-2 CASSRTPGPANTGELFF TGTGCCAGCAGCCGCACTCCAGGGCCTGCGAACACCGGGGAGCTGTTTTTT
TRBJ1-2 TRBD1 NA TRBV15 CATSSRQGRGYTF TGTGCCACCAGCAGCAGACAGGGTCGAGGCTACACCTTC
TRBJ1-3 NA NA TRBV27 CASSFRGAAGNTIYF TGTGCCAGCAGTTTCCGGGGGGCTGCTGGAAACACCATATATTTT